This TCR beta chain was obtained from a study of blood T cells in healthy people across ages. Study-level findings and limits: Per million T cells, TCR beta diversity dropped roughly linearly as age increased.

V lost 4 bases, J lost 5 bases, and 17 bases lay in between. The CDR3 runs to 15 residues. CDR1 SEHNR and CDR2 FQNEAQ come from the germline V gene (reference sequence). As for this clonotype: Its antigen remains unidentified.

There were healthy Caucasian individuals from Russia, aged roughly 6 to 95, serving as donors. The study isolated at least 6.5 million PBMCs from each sample. It was with a sample-barcoded 5' primer and a J-beta primer mix that a second PCR of roughly 7 to 12 cycles was run. Every single cDNA molecule received a tag from a template-switch adaptor with 12 random nucleotides. MiXCR, applied by TCRdb to the 5' RACE reads, yields one record per CDR3 protein. The sample includes about 1.8 million distinct CDR3 sequences, about 50% of them seen just once. The sample comprised blood. The gene calls are TRBV7-9 and TRBJ2-5; possible D gene TRBD1, 6 bases. The clonotype was recovered from a woman aged 35 to 49 in good health. CDR3 sequence: CASSSLETGKETQYF. CDR3 nucleotide sequence: TGTGCCAGCAGCTCTCTTGAGACAGGAAAGGAGACCCAGTACTTC.